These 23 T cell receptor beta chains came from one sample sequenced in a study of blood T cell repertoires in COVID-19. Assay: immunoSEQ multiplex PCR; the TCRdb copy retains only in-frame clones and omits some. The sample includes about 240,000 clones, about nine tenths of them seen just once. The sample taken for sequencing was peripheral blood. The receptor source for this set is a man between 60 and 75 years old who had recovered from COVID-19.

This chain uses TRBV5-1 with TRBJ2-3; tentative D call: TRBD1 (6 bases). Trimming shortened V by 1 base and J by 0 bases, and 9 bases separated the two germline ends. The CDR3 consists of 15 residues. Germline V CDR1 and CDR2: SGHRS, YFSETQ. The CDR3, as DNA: TGCGCCAGCAGCTTGACGGACAGAAGCACAGATACGCAGTATTTT. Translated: CASSLTDRSTDTQYF.

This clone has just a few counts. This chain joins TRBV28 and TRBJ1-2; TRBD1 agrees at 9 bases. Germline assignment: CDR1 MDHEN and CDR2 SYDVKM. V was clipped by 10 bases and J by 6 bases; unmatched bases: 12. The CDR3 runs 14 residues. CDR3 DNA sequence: TGTGCCATCAATCGACAGGGGGATTCAGATGGCTACACCTTC. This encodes CAINRQGDSDGYTF.

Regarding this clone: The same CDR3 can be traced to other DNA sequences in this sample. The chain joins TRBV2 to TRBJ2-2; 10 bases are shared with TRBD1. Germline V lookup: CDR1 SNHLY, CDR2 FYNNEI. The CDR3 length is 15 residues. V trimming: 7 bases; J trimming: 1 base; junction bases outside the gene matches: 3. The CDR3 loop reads CASIRDRGNTGELFF. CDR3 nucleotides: TGTGCCAGCATTCGGGACAGGGGGAACACCGGGGAGCTGTTTTTT.

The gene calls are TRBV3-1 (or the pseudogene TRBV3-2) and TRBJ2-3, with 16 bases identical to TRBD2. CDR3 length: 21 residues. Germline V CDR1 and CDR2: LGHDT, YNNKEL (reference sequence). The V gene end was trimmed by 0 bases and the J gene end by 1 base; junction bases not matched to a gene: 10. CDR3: CASSQEIGTSGGARRTDTQYF. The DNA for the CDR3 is TGTGCCAGCAGCCAAGAGATAGGGACTAGCGGGGGGGCCCGTCGCACAGATACGCAGTATTTT.

Here the CDR3 DNA reads TGTGCCATCAGGCCGGGACTTATGAACACTGAAGCTTTCTTT. Protein sequence: CAIRPGLMNTEAFF. The chain uses TRBV10-3 and TRBJ1-1; TRBD1 might be the D (5 bases). V was pared by 6 bases and J by 0 bases, with 11 bases between. The CDR3 extends over 14 amino acids. The V gene's germline CDR1 is ENHRY and CDR2 SYGVKD.

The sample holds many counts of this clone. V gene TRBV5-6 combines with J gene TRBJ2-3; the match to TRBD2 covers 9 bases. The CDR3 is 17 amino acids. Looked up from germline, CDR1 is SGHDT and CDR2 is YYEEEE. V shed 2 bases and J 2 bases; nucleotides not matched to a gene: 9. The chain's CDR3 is CASSFFNSGGFTDTQYF. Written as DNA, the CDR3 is TGTGCCAGCAGCTTTTTCAATAGCGGGGGATTCACAGATACGCAGTATTTT.

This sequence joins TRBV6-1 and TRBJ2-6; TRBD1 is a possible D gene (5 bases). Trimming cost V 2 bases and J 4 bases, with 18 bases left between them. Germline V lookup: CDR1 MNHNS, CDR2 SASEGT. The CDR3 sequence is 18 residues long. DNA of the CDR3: TGTGCCAGCAGTGAATTCGGCAGGGCTAGGCCCGGGGCCAACGTCCTGACTTTC. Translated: CASSEFGRARPGANVLTF.

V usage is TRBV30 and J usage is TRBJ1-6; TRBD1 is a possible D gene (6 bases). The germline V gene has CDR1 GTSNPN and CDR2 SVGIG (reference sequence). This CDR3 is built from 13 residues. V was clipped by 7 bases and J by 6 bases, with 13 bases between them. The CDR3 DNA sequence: TGTGCCTACCAGGGGTCGAGTAATTCACCCCTCCACTTT. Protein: CAYQGSSNSPLHF.

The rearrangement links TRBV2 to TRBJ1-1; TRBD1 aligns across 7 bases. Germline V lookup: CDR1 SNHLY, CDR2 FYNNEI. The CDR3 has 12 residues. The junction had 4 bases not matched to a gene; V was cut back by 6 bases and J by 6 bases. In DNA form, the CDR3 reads TGTGCCAGCAGGCTCGACAGGGCTGAAGCTTTCTTT. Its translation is CASRLDRAEAFF.

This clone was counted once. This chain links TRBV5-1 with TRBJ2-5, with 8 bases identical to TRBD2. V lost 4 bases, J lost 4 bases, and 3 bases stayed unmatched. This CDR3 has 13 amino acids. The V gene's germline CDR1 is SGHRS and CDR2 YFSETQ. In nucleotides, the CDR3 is TGCGCCAGCAGCACAGCGGGGGTAGAGACCCAGTACTTC. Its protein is CASSTAGVETQYF. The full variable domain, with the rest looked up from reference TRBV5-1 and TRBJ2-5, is KAGVTQTPRYLIKTRGQQVTLSCSPISGHRSVSWYQQTPGQGLQFLFEYFSETQRNKGNFPGRFSGRQFSNSRSEMNVSTLELGDSALYLCASSTAGVETQYFGPGTRLLVL.

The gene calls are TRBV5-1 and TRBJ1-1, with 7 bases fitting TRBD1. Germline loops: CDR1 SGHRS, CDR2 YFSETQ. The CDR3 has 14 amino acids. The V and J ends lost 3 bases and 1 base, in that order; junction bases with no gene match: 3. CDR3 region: CASSSTGPNTEAFF. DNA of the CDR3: TGCGCCAGCAGCTCGACAGGGCCGAACACTGAAGCTTTCTTT.

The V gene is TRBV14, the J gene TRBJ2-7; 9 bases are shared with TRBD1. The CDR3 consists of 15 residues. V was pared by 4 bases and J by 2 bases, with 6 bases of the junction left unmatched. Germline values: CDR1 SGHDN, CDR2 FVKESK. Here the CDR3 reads CASSLLDRGPYEQYF. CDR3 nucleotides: TGTGCCAGCAGCCTCCTGGACAGGGGACCCTACGAGCAGTACTTC.

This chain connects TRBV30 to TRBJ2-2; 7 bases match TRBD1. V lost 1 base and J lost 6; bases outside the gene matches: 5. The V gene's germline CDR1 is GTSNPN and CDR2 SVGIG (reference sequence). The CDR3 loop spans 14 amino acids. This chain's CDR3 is CAWSAQGKAGELFF. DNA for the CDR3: TGTGCCTGGAGTGCACAGGGGAAGGCCGGGGAGCTGTTTTTT.

The CDR3 loop is CASSSGQFNQPQHF. Written as DNA, the CDR3 is TGTGCCAGCAGTTCGGGACAGTTTAATCAGCCCCAGCATTTT. The chain employs TRBV6-6 and TRBJ1-5; 7 bases are shared with TRBD1. Trimming removed 4 bases from V and 4 bases from J; junction bases left unmatched: 4. The CDR3 loop spans 14 amino acids. The germline gives CDR1 MNHNY, CDR2 SVGAGI (reference sequence).

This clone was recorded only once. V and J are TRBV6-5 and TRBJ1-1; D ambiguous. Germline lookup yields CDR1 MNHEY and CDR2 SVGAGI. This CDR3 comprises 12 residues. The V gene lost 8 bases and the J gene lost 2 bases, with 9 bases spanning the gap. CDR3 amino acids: CASSADNTEAFF. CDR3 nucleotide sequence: TGTGCCAGCTCAGCGGATAACACTGAAGCTTTCTTT.

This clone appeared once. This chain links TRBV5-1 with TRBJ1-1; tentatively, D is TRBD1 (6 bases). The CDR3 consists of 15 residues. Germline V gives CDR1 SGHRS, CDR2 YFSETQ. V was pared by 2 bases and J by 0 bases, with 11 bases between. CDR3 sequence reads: CASSFLTGVNTEAFF. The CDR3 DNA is TGCGCCAGCAGCTTCCTGACAGGAGTGAACACTGAAGCTTTCTTT.

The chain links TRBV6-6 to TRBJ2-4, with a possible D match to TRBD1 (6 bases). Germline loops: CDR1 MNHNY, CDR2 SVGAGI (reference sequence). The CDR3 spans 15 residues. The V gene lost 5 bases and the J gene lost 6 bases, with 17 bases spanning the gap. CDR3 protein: CASSMTGQLVNIQYF. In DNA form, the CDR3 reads TGTGCCAGCAGTATGACAGGACAGCTTGTAAACATTCAGTACTTC.

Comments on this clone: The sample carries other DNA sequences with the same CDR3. CDR3 loop: CASSISRYTGELFF. CDR3 bases: TGTGCCAGTAGTATTTCCCGGTACACCGGGGAGCTGTTTTTT. V and J are TRBV19 and TRBJ2-2; D not certain. The CDR3 contains 14 residues. Trimming shortened V by 3 bases and J by 3 bases, and 8 bases separated the two germline ends. Germline V gene lookup returns CDR1 LNHDA and CDR2 SQIVND (reference sequence). The full variable domain, its missing parts supplied by reference TRBV19 and TRBJ2-2, is DGGITQSPKYLFRKEGQNVTLSCEQNLNHDAMYWYRQDPGQGLRLIYYSQIVNDFQKGDIAEGYSVSREKKESFPLTVTSAQKNPTAFYLCASSISRYTGELFFGEGSRLTVL.

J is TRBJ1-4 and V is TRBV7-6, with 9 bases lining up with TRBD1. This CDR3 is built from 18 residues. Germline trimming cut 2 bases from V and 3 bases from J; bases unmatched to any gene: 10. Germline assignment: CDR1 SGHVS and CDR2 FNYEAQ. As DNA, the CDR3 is TGTGCCAGCAGCTTAATGGGACAGGGAAGTAGGGCTAATGAAAAACTGTTTTTT. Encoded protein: CASSLMGQGSRANEKLFF.

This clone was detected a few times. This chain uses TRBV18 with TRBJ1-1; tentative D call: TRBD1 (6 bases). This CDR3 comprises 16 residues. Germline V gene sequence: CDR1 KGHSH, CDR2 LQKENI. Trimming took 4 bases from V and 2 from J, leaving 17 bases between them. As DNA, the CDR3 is TGTGCCAGCTCACTGAGCCAGGGGCGTATTAACACTGAAGCTTTCTTT. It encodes CASSLSQGRINTEAFF.

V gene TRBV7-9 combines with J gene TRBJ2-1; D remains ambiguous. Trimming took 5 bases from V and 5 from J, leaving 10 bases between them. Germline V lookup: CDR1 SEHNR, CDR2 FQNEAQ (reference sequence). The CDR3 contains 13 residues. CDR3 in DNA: TGTGCCAGCAGCCTAAAAGCACACAATGAGCAGTTCTTC. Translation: CASSLKAHNEQFF.

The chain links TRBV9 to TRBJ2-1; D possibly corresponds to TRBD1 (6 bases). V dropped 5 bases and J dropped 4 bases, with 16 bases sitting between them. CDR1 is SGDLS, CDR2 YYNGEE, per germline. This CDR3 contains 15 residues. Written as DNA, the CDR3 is TGTGCCAGCAGTGACTCCGGGACATTTTACAATGAGCAGTTCTTC. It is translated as CASSDSGTFYNEQFF.

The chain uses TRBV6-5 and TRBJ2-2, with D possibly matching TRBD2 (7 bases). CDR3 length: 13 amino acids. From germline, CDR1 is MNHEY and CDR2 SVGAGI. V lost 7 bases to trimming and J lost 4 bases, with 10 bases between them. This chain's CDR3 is CASNREGTGELFF. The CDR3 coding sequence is TGTGCCAGCAACAGGGAGGGCACCGGGGAGCTGTTTTTT.